Following are 4 T cell receptor beta chains from one sample sequenced in a study of T cell repertoires in cytomegalovirus infection. TCRdb independently ran MiXCR on the reads; one entry per CDR3 protein. Among 500,000 or so distinct CDR3 sequences listed, 16% were seen once. The specimen was CD8+ T cells from PBMCs. All receptors come from a human donor in good health (CMV status not recorded). Some clones in this sample may be carry-over from other donors' samples.

The sample holds many counts of this clonotype. The chain has TRBV7-9 and TRBJ2-3; D may be TRBD1 (6 bases). V was clipped by 1 base and J by 4 bases, with 12 bases between them. Germline V gives CDR1 SEHNR, CDR2 FQNEAQ (reference sequence). This CDR3 comprises 15 residues. The DNA for the CDR3 is TGTGCCAGCAGCTTAGAGGCATCAGGGGCAGATACGCAGTATTTT. Translation gives CASSLEASGADTQYF.

At least ten counts were recorded for this clonotype. The chain is built from TRBV6-1 and TRBJ2-3, with TRBD1 matching over 11 bases. The CDR3 is made up of 17 amino acids. Germline values: CDR1 MNHNS, CDR2 SASEGT. Losses at the gene ends were 2 bases for V and 5 bases for J; bases not matched to a gene: 9. The CDR3 DNA reads TGTGCCAGCAGTGAAAGAGTGGGACAGGGGGACAGAGATACGCAGTATTTT. Residues: CASSERVGQGDRDTQYF.

V is TRBV24-1 and J is TRBJ2-1; possible D gene TRBD2, 5 bases. Germline CDR1 KGHDR, CDR2 SFDVKD. The CDR3 length is 15 residues. Trimming removed 3 bases from V and 7 bases from J, with 15 bases in between. The CDR3 coding sequence is TGTGCCACCAGTGATGTCGCGGGCTTAGAAAATGAGCAGTTCTTC. It codes for CATSDVAGLENEQFF.

The chain carries TRBV4-1 and TRBJ2-1, with D tentatively TRBD2 (6 bases). The CDR3 runs to 14 residues. The V end lost 5 bases, the J end lost 7 bases, and 15 bases lay between the germline ends. Germline V gene lookup returns CDR1 MGHRA and CDR2 YSYEKL. CDR3 in DNA: TGCGCCAGCAGCGTAGGTAGCGGAACGAATGAGCAGTTCTTC. This gives the protein CASSVGSGTNEQFF.